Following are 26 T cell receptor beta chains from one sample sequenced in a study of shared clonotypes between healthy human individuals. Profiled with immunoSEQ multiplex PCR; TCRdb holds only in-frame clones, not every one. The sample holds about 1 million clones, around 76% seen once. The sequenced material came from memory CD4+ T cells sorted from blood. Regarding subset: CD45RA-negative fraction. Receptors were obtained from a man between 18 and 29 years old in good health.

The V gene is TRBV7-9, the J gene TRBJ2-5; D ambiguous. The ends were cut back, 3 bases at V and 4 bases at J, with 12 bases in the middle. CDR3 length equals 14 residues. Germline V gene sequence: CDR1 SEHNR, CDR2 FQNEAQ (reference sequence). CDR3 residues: CASSLAGRGETQYF. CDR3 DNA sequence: TGTGCCAGCAGCTTGGCTGGGCGCGGAGAGACCCAGTACTTC.

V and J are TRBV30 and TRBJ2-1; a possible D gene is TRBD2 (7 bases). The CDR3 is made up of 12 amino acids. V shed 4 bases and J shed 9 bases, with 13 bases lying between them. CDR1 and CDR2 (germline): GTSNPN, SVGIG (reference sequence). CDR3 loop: CAWNSRGGEQFF. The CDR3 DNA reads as TGTGCCTGGAACTCTAGGGGGGGTGAGCAGTTCTTC.

In nucleotides, the CDR3 is TGTGCCAGTAGTATTGAGTCGGGACAGGGGGTTACAGATACGCAGTATTTT. It yields the protein CASSIESGQGVTDTQYF. The V gene is TRBV19, the J gene TRBJ2-3; 11 bases line up with TRBD1. The CDR3 extends over 17 amino acids. Germline V CDR1 and CDR2: LNHDA, SQIVND (reference sequence). The J segment lost 3 bases and the V segment lost 3 bases, leaving 8 bases of the junction unmatched.

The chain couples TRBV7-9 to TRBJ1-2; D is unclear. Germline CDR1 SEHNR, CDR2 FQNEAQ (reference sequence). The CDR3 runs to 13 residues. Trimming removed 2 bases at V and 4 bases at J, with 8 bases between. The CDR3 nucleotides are TGTGCCAGCAGCTTACAACAGTCCTATGGCTACACCTTC. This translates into CASSLQQSYGYTF.

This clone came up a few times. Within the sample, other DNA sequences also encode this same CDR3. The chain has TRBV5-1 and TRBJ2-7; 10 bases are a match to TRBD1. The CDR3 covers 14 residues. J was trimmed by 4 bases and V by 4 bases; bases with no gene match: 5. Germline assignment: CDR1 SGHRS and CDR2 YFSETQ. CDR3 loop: CASSPTGGLYEQYF. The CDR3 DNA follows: TGCGCCAGCAGCCCGACAGGGGGCTTGTACGAGCAGTACTTC.

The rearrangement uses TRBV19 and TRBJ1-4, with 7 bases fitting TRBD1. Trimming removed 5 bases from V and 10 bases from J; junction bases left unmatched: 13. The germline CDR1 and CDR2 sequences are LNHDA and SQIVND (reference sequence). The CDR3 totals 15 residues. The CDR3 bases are TGTGCCAGTAGTTCCCGGACAGGAGCCCCATCAAAACTGTTTTTT. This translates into CASSSRTGAPSKLFF.

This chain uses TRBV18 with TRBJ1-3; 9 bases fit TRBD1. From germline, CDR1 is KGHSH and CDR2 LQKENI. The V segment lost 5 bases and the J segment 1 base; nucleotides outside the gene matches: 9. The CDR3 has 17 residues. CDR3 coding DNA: TGTGCCAGCTCAGCGGGACAGGGCTCCATATCTGGAAACACCATATATTTT. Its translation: CASSAGQGSISGNTIYF.

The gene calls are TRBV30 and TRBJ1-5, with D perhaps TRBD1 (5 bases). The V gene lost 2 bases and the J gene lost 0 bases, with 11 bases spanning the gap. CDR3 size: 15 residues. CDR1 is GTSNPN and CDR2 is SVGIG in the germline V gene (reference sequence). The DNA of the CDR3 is TGTGCCTGGAGTTCGGGGGAATATAGCAATCAGCCCCAGCATTTT. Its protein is CAWSSGEYSNQPQHF. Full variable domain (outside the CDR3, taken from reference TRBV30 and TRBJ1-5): SQTIHQWPATLVQPVGSPLSLECTVEGTSNPNLYWYRQAAGRGLQLLFYSVGIGQISSEVPQNLSASRPQDRQFILSSKKLLLSDSGFYLCAWSSGEYSNQPQHFGDGTRLSIL.

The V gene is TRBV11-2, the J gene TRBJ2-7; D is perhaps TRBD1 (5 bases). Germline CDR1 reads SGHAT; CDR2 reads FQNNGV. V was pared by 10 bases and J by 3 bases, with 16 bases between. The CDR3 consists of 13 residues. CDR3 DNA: TGTGCCACTGGCCCGCAGGGCTTCTACGAGCAGTACTTC. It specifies CATGPQGFYEQYF.

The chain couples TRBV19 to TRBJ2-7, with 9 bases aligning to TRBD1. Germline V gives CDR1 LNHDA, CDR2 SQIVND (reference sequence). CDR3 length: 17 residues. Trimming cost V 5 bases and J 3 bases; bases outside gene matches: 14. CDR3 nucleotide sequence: TGTGCCAGTAGTGTTATTCCCTTGAAGGACAGGGGCTACGAGCAGTACTTC. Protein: CASSVIPLKDRGYEQYF.

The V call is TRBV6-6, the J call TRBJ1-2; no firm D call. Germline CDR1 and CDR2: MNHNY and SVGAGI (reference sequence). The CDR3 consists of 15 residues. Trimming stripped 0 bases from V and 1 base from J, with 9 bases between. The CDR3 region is CASSYSENHNYGYTF. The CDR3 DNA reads TGTGCCAGCAGTTACTCGGAGAACCATAACTATGGCTACACCTTC.

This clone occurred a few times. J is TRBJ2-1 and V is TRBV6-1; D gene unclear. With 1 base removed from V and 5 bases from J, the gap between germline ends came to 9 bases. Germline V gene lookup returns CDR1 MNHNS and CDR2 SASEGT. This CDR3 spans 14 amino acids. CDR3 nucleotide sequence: TGTGCCAGCAGTGAAGGGACGCCAAACAATGAGCAGTTCTTC. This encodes CASSEGTPNNEQFF.

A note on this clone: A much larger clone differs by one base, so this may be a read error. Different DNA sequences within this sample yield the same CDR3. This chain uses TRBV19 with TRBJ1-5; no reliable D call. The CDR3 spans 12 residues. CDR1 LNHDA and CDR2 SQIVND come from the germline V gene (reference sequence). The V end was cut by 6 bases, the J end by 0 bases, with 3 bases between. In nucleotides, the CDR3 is TGTGCCAGTAGAGGTAGCAATCAGCCCCAGCATTTT. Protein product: CASRGSNQPQHF. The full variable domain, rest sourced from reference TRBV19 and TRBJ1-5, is DGGITQSPKYLFRKEGQNVTLSCEQNLNHDAMYWYRQDPGQGLRLIYYSQIVNDFQKGDIAEGYSVSREKKESFPLTVTSAQKNPTAFYLCASRGSNQPQHFGDGTRLSIL.

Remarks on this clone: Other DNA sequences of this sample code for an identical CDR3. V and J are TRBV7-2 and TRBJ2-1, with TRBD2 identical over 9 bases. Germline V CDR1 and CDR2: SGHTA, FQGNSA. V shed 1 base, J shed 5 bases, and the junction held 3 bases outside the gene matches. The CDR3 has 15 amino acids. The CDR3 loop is CASSLGGGRDNEQFF. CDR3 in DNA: TGTGCCAGCAGCTTAGGGGGCGGGAGGGACAATGAGCAGTTCTTC.

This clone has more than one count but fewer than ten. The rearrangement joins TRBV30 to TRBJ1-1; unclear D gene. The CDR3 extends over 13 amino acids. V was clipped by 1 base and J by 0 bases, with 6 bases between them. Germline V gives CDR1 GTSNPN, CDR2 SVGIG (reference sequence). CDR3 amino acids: CAWSASMNTEAFF. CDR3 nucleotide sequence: TGTGCCTGGAGTGCCAGCATGAACACTGAAGCTTTCTTT. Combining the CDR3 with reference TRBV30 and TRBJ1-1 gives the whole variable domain SQTIHQWPATLVQPVGSPLSLECTVEGTSNPNLYWYRQAAGRGLQLLFYSVGIGQISSEVPQNLSASRPQDRQFILSSKKLLLSDSGFYLCAWSASMNTEAFFGQGTRLTVV.

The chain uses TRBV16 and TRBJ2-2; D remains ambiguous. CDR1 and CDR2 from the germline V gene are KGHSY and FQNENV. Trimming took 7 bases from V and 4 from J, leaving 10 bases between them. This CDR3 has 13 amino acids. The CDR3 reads CASTAVPTGELFF. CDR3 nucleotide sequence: TGTGCCAGCACGGCGGTTCCCACCGGGGAGCTGTTTTTT.

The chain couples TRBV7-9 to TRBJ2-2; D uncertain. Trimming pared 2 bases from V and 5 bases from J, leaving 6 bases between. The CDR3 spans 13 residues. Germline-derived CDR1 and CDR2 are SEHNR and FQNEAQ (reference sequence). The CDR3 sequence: CASSLRETGELFF. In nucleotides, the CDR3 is TGTGCCAGCAGCTTAAGGGAAACCGGGGAGCTGTTTTTT.

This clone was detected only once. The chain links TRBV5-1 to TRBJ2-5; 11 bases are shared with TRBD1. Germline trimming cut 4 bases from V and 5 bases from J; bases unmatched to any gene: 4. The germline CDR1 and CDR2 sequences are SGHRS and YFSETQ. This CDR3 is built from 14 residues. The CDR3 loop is CASSQGQGAETQYF. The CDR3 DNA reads TGCGCCAGCAGCCAAGGACAGGGGGCTGAGACCCAGTACTTC.

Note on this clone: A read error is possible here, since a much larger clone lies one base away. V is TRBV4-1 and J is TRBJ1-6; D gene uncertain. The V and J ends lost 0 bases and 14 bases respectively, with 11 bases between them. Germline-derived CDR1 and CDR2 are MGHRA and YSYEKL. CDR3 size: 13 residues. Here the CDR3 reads CASSQDPGFTLHF. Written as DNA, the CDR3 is TGCGCCAGCAGCCAAGATCCGGGATTCACCCTCCACTTT.

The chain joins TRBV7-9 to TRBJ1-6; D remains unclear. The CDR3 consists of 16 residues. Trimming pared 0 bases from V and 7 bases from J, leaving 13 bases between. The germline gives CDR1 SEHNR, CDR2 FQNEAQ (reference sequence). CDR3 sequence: CASSLAGSLGNSPLHF. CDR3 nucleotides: TGTGCCAGCAGCTTAGCGGGGTCCCTAGGCAATTCACCCCTCCACTTT.

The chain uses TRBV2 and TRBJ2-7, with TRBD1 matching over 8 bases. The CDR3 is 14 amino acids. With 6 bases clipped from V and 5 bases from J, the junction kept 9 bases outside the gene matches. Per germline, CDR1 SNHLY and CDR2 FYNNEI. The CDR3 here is CASRGQGQGNEQYF. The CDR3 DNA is TGTGCCAGCAGGGGGCAAGGACAGGGCAACGAGCAGTACTTC.

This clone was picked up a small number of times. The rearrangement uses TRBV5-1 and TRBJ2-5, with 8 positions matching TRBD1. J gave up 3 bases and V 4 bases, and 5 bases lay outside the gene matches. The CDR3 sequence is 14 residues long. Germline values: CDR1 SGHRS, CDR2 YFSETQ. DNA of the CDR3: TGCGCCAGCAGCACCCTGGACAGGGAAGAGACCCAGTACTTC. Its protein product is CASSTLDREETQYF.

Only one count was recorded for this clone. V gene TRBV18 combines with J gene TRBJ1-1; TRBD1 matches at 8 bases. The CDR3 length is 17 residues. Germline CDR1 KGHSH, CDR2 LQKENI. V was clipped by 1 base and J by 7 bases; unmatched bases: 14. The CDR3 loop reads CASSPRLQGAVANEAFF. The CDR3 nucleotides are TGTGCCAGCTCACCACGACTTCAGGGGGCGGTCGCCAATGAAGCTTTCTTT.

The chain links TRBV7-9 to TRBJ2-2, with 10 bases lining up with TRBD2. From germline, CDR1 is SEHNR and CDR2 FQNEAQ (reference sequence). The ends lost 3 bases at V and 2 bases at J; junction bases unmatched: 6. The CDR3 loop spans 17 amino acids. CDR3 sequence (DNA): TGTGCCAGCAGCTTGCCTAGCGGGGGCCCTAACACCGGGGAGCTGTTTTTT. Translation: CASSLPSGGPNTGELFF.

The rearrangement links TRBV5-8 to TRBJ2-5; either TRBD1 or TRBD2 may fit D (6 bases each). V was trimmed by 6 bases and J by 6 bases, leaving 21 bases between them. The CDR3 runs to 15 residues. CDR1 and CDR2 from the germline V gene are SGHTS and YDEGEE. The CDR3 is CASTDFTGASQTQYF. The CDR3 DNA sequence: TGTGCCAGCACCGATTTTACGGGGGCCTCGCAGACCCAGTACTTC.

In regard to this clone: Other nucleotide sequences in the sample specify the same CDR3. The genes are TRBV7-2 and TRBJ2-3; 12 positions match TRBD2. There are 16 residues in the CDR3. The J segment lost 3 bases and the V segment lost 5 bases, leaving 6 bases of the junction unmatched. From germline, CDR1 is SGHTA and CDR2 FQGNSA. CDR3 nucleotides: TGTGCCAGCAGCGATGGGCTAGCGGGAGGGACAGATACGCAGTATTTT. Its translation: CASSDGLAGGTDTQYF.